This entry concerns a single T cell receptor beta chain. No antigen is known for it. Base qualities are not provided; no much larger clone lies one nucleotide away. Library generation was performed with the immunoSEQ multiplex PCR assay. The table comes from immuneACCESS by way of TCRdb, which keeps in-frame sequences with V and J called. Part of the clones is missing from these tables; in studies checked, under half for an unresolved V gene and the rest for unknown reasons. This sample has 95,000 to 100,000 clones in its table, and approximately 96% of those were observed once. The ten largest clones capture around 0.24% of the sample. This record belongs to a study of technical replicates of blood from a handful of donors (dated by TCRdb to between 2016 and 2019). CDR1 and CDR2 are read off the germline V gene as SNHLY and FYNNEI. From the cysteine up to the phenylalanine, the CDR3 has a length of 11 residues. The sequence is cut down to CDR3 DNA, 33 bases in frame from base 1.

The V gene is TRBV2 and the J gene is TRBJ1-2; no confident D gene assignment can be made. This clonotype originated in a human donor in good health. The sequenced material came from T cells isolated from PBMCs. For the CDR3, the sequence is CGSFYAYGYTF. In nucleotides, the sequence is TGTGGGAGTTTCTATGCCTATGGCTACACCTTC.